The 18 T cell receptor beta chains below were found in one sample sequenced in a study of blood T cells in healthy people across ages. PCR was performed a second time for 7 to 11 cycles using a sample-barcoded 5' primer and a J-beta primer mix. TCRdb reprocessed the 5' RACE reads with MiXCR, giving one entry per CDR3 protein. The table has some 710,000 distinct CDR3 sequences, 22% seen once. The sample consisted of blood. All receptors derive from a man between 65 and 85 years old in good health.

This clonotype appeared many times. V gene TRBV6-1 combines with J gene TRBJ2-3; TRBD1 might be the D (5 bases). Germline lookup yields CDR1 MNHNS and CDR2 SASEGT. The CDR3 runs 16 residues. Trimming pared 7 bases from V and 4 bases from J, leaving 21 bases between. The CDR3 loop is CASIRYGIQGPDTQYF. The CDR3, as DNA: TGTGCCAGCATCCGTTATGGGATCCAGGGTCCAGATACGCAGTATTTT.

The rearrangement uses TRBV7-2 and TRBJ1-1; a weak D match, TRBD1 (5 bases). The germline V gene has CDR1 SGHTA and CDR2 FQGNSA. V was cut by 1 base and J by 1 base, with 10 bases left in between. CDR3 length: 15 residues. CDR3 loop: CASSLVRQGNTEAFF. The CDR3 DNA reads as TGTGCCAGCAGCTTAGTGCGGCAGGGGAACACTGAAGCTTTCTTT.

The V and J genes are TRBV12-3 or TRBV12-4 and TRBJ2-7; no definite D call. The V gene lost 4 bases and the J gene lost 3 bases, with 13 bases spanning the gap. The CDR3 runs to 14 residues. The DNA of the CDR3 is TGTGCCAGCAGTTCCGATGGTCCCTTCTACGAGCAGTACTTC. Its translation is CASSSDGPFYEQYF.

This clonotype occurred a few times. The V gene is TRBV4-3, the J gene TRBJ2-1, with D possibly called TRBD1 or TRBD2 (5 bases each). From germline, CDR1 is LGHNA and CDR2 YSLEER. The V end was cut by 0 bases, the J end by 5 bases, with 8 bases between. This CDR3 has 14 residues. The CDR3 reads CASSQDVGDNEQFF. CDR3 in DNA: TGCGCCAGCAGCCAAGATGTGGGGGACAATGAGCAGTTCTTC.

This clonotype was detected a few times. The chain links TRBV2 to TRBJ2-2; D uncertain. The length of the CDR3 is 13 residues. V lost 3 bases and J lost 8, with 10 bases in between. CDR1 and CDR2 (germline): SNHLY, FYNNEI. CDR3: CASSEARLGELFF. The CDR3 DNA reads TGTGCCAGCAGTGAGGCGAGGCTAGGGGAGCTGTTTTTT. The complete variable domain, with remaining parts taken from reference TRBV2 and TRBJ2-2, reads EPEVTQTPSHQVTQMGQEVILRCVPISNHLYFYWYRQILGQKVEFLVSFYNNEISEKSEIFDDQFSVERPDGSNFTLKIRSTKLEDSAMYFCASSEARLGELFFGEGSRLTVL.

V is TRBV29-1 and J is TRBJ1-2; TRBD1 matches 8 bases. Germline V gene sequence: CDR1 SQVTM, CDR2 ANQGSEA. CDR3 length: 14 residues. CDR3 DNA: TGCGGGGTGGGGCAGGGGGCTAGGAACTATGGCTACACCTTC. Protein product: CGVGQGARNYGYTF.

Comments on this clonotype: Relative to the germline gene, one junction end is altered; a read error may explain this. The chain joins TRBV20-1 to TRBJ1-2; a weak D match, TRBD1 (5 bases). The CDR3 is 13 amino acids. Germline values: CDR1 DFQATT, CDR2 SNEGSKA (reference sequence). CDR3: CSARGSGTPGCTF. In DNA, the CDR3 is TGCAGTGCTAGAGGATCCGGGACTCCGGGCTGCACCTTC.

J is TRBJ1-2 and V is TRBV3-1; no clear D gene. Trimming pared 9 bases from V and 9 bases from J, leaving 11 bases between. CDR1 and CDR2 (germline): LGHDT, YNNKEL (reference sequence). The CDR3 extends over 10 amino acids. This CDR3 is CASAGSSYTF. The CDR3 nucleotides read TGTGCCAGTGCAGGCAGTAGCTACACCTTC.

This clonotype was seen a handful of times. The chain links TRBV12-3 or TRBV12-4 to TRBJ1-4; D gene ambiguous. The CDR3 sequence is 14 residues long. Deletions cut 6 bases from V and 8 bases from J, with 16 bases between. The CDR3 DNA reads TGTGCCAGCAGCCTGGGGAGACTGCTGGAAAAACTGTTTTTT. Its protein product is CASSLGRLLEKLFF.

The rearrangement links TRBV29-1 to TRBJ1-5, with D hard to call. Germline V lookup: CDR1 SQVTM, CDR2 ANQGSEA. This CDR3 has 13 amino acids. Trimming removed 5 bases at V and 5 bases at J, with 13 bases between. The CDR3 DNA is TGCAGCGTTTCGGACGAGGTGGATCAGCCCCAGCATTTT. Protein: CSVSDEVDQPQHF.

This clonotype has more than one count but fewer than ten. The chain carries TRBV5-6 and TRBJ2-5; D not certain. The end of the DNA is better explained by TRBJ2-7, so the J call may be wrong. CDR1 is SGHDT, CDR2 YYEEEE, per germline. This CDR3 is 14 amino acids long. CDR3 nucleotides: TGTGCCAGCAGCTTGTATGACGCGTTTGACGAGCAGTACTTC. It is translated as CASSLYDAFDEQYF.

This clonotype was counted between two and nine times. Relative to the germline gene, one junction end is altered; a read error may explain this. CDR3 DNA sequence: TGTGCCACCAGCAGAGCCAGGGGCCTACAAGAGGCCCAGTACTTC. It translates to CATSRARGLQEAQYF. The genes are TRBV15 and TRBJ2-5, with D perhaps matching TRBD1 (6 bases). The CDR3 contains 15 residues. Germline CDR1 and CDR2: LNHNV and YYDKDF (reference sequence).

This clonotype was observed a few times. V usage is TRBV28 and J usage is TRBJ2-3; perhaps TRBD1 as D (6 bases). The CDR3 length is 17 residues. Trimming shortened V by 5 bases and J by 4 bases, and 22 bases separated the two germline ends. Germline assignment: CDR1 MDHEN and CDR2 SYDVKM. The CDR3 protein is CASSQNGQLYQSDTQYF. CDR3 sequence (DNA): TGTGCCAGCAGTCAAAACGGACAGTTATATCAGTCAGATACGCAGTATTTT.

The sample holds many counts of this clonotype. The chain employs TRBV6-6 and TRBJ2-3, with D hard to call. V lost 2 bases to trimming and J lost 6 bases, with 12 bases between them. The CDR3 runs 14 residues. Germline values: CDR1 MNHNY, CDR2 SVGAGI (reference sequence). The CDR3 sequence is CASSYGQNRDTQYF. CDR3 bases: TGTGCCAGCAGTTACGGGCAAAACCGCGATACGCAGTATTTT.

This rearrangement joins TRBV7-9 to TRBJ1-2; D call uncertain. Germline CDR1 is SEHNR and CDR2 is FQNEAQ (reference sequence). V was cut by 5 bases and J by 0 bases, with 13 bases left in between. The length of the CDR3 is 15 residues. CDR3 in DNA: TGTGCCAGCAGCCGTATGGGAGCGTCTAACTATGGCTACACCTTC. Protein product: CASSRMGASNYGYTF.

The chain combines TRBV10-2 with TRBJ2-7, with TRBD1 matching 8 bases. Trimming at V came to 10 bases and at J to 6 bases, leaving 11 bases not matched to a gene. Germline CDR1 reads WSHSY; CDR2 reads SAAADI. This CDR3 contains 13 residues. CDR3 coding DNA: TGCGCCACCGGGACAGGTGCTTTAGGCGAGCAGTACTTC. Its protein product is CATGTGALGEQYF.

The chain carries TRBV5-1 and TRBJ2-5, with 9 positions matching TRBD2. The end of the DNA fits TRBJ2-7 better, so the J call may be wrong. In germline, CDR1 is SGHRS, CDR2 YFSETQ. The CDR3 sequence is 18 residues long. CDR3 coding DNA: TGCGCCAGCAGCCACGCCGCCGGACTAGCGTTGAGCTCCTACGAGCAGTACTTC. Translation: CASSHAAGLALSSYEQYF.

V gene TRBV19 combines with J gene TRBJ2-3; D is perhaps TRBD2 (6 bases). V was clipped by 5 bases and J by 7 bases, with 13 bases between them. CDR3 length: 13 residues. Germline V CDR1 and CDR2: LNHDA, SQIVND (reference sequence). CDR3 DNA: TGTGCCAGTAGTCCCTCGGGACTGTATACGCAGTATTTT. It specifies CASSPSGLYTQYF. Full variable domain (outside the CDR3, taken from reference TRBV19 and TRBJ2-3): DGGITQSPKYLFRKEGQNVTLSCEQNLNHDAMYWYRQDPGQGLRLIYYSQIVNDFQKGDIAEGYSVSREKKESFPLTVTSAQKNPTAFYLCASSPSGLYTQYFGPGTRLTVL.